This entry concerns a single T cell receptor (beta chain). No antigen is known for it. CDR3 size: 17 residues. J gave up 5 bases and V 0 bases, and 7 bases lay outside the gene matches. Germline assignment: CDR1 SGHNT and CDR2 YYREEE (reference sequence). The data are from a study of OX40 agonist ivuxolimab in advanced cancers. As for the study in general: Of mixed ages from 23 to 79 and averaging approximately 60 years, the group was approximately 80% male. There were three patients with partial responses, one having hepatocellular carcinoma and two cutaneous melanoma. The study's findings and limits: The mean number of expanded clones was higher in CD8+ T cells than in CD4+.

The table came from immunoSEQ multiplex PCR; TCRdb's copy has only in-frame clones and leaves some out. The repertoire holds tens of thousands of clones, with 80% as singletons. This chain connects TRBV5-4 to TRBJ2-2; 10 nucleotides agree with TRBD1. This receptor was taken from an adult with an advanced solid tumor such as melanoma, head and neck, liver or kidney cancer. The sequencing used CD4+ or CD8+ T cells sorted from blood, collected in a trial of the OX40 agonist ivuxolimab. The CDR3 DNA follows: TGTGCCAGCAGCTTGGGGCGGAGGACAGGGGGTACCGGGGAGCTGTTTTTT. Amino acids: CASSLGRRTGGTGELFF. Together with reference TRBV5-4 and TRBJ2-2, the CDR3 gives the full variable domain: ETGVTQSPTHLIKTRGQQVTLRCSSQSGHNTVSWYQQALGQGPQFIFQYYREEENGRGNFPPRFSGLQFPNYSSELNVNALELDDSALYLCASSLGRRTGGTGELFFGEGSRLTVL.